This T cell receptor (beta chain) was retrieved from a study of cytomegalovirus exposure and HLA in healthy donors. Study information: Counted in an early data release were some 81 million unique TCRs from HLA-typed donors. General study results and limits: The classifier was said to identify cytomegalovirus status with high specificity and sensitivity. Presence/absence analyses assumed roughly uniform sequencing depth across donors.

CDR1 is SGHNT, CDR2 YENEEA, per germline. V was pared by 3 bases and J by 6 bases, with 9 bases between. CDR3 size: 12 residues. In the case of this clone: The antigen remains unidentified.

Primers included in the PCR were 60 Vbeta and 13 Jbeta primers. Using immunoSEQ multiplex PCR, the repertoire was profiled, and TCRdb retains in-frame clones only, with some absent. Here the sample spans 150,000 to 200,000 clones, around 80% being singletons. The source is a woman aged 25-40 years in good health and CMV-seropositive. The genes are TRBV11-3 and TRBJ2-7; D remains unclear. The sequenced sample was PBMCs. The CDR3 DNA sequence: TGTGCCAGCAGCTTGACTCCTGGCGAGCAGTACTTC. This codes for CASSLTPGEQYF.